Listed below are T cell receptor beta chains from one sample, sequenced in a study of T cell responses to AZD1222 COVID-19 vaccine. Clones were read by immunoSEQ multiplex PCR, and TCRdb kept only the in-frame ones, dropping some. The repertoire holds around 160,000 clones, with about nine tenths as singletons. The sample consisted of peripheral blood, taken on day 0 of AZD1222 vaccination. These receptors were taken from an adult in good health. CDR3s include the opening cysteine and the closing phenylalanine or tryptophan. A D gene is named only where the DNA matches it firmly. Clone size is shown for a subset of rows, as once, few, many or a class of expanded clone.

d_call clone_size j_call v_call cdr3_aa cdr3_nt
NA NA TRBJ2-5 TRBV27 CASRDRRAVKETQYF TGTGCCAGCAGGGATAGGCGGGCCGTTAAAGAGACCCAGTACTTC
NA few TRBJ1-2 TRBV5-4 CASRDNNYGYTF TGTGCCAGCAGAGACAACAACTATGGCTACACCTTC
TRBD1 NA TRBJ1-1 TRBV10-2 CASRRQGGSTEAFF TGCGCCAGCAGGAGACAGGGAGGGAGCACTGAAGCTTTCTTT
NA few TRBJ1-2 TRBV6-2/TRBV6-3 CASSYSRQNYGYTF TGTGCCAGCAGTTACTCACGGCAGAACTATGGCTACACCTTC
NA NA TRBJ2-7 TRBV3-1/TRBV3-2 CASSQARSSYEQYF TGTGCCAGCAGCCAAGCCCGGAGTTCCTACGAGCAGTACTTC
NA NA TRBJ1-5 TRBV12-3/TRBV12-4 CASSPERWQPQHF TGTGCCAGCAGCCCCGAGCGGTGGCAGCCCCAGCATTTT
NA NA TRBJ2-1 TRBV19 CASSRRGDEQFF TGTGCCAGTAGCCGCAGGGGGGATGAGCAGTTCTTC
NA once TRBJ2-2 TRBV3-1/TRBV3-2 CASTPRLGGGGTGELFF TGTGCCAGCACCCCGCGGTTAGGGGGAGGTGGCACCGGGGAGCTGTTTTTT
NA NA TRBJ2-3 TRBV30 CAWSVLNTDTQYF TGTGCCTGGAGTGTTCTAAACACAGATACGCAGTATTTT
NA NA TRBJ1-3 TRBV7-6 CASSFSTNPSGNTIYF TGTGCCAGCAGCTTTTCGACCAACCCCTCTGGAAACACCATATATTTT
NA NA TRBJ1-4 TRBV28 CASSPPKFNEKLFF TGTGCCAGCAGTCCCCCGAAATTTAATGAAAAACTGTTTTTT
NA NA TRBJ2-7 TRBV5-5 CASSFSGTFNYEQYF TGTGCCAGCAGCTTCTCTGGGACCTTTAACTACGAGCAGTACTTC
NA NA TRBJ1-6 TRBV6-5 CASRGTTGLFSPLHF TGTGCCAGCAGAGGAACGACGGGGCTGTTTTCACCCCTCCACTTT
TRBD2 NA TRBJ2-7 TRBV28 CASSLRPPSSGGYYEQYF TGTGCCAGCAGTCTCCGACCACCCTCTAGCGGGGGATACTACGAGCAGTACTTC
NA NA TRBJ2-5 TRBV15 CATSREVRETQYF TGTGCCACCAGCAGAGAAGTCCGAGAGACCCAGTACTTC
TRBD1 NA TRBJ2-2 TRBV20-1 CSASPGQGHTGELFF TGCAGTGCTAGTCCGGGACAGGGGCACACCGGGGAGCTGTTTTTT
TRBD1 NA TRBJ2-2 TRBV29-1 CSVGTGPQQNTGELFF TGCAGCGTTGGGACAGGGCCTCAACAGAACACCGGGGAGCTGTTTTTT
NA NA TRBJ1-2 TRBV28 CASTPLGNGYTF TGTGCCAGCACTCCCTTAGGGAATGGCTACACCTTC
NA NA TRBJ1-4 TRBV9 CASSFRGSANEKLFF TGTGCCAGCAGCTTTAGGGGAAGCGCGAATGAAAAACTGTTTTTT
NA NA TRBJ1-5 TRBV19 CASSLGRHQPQHF TGTGCCAGTTCTCTCGGCAGGCATCAGCCCCAGCATTTT
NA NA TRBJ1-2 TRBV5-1 CASSLVVGEGYTF TGCGCCAGCAGCTTGGTAGTGGGCGAGGGCTACACCTTC
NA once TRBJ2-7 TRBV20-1 CSARAGREQYF TGCAGTGCTAGAGCAGGGCGGGAGCAGTACTTC
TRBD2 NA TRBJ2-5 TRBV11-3 CASSSSGGMGETQYF TGTGCCAGCAGCTCCAGCGGGGGTATGGGAGAGACCCAGTACTTC
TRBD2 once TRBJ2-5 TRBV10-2 CASSDPAGTYQETQYF TGCGCCAGCAGTGATCCAGCGGGAACGTACCAAGAGACCCAGTACTTC
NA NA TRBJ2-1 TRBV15 CATSRQTKQPEQFF TGTGCCACCAGCAGACAGACTAAGCAGCCCGAGCAGTTCTTC
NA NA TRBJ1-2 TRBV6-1 CASSEKGAQVYGYTF TGTGCCAGCAGTGAAAAGGGTGCACAGGTCTATGGCTACACCTTC
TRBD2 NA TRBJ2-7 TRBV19 CCLARLAGLFSYEQYF TGTTGCTTAGCTAGACTAGCGGGACTTTTCTCCTACGAGCAGTACTTC
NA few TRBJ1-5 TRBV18 CASSPGYSNQPQHF TGTGCCAGCTCACCGGGGTATAGCAATCAGCCCCAGCATTTT
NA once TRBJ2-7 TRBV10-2 CASSQTASSYEQYF TGCGCCAGCAGTCAGACCGCAAGCTCCTACGAGCAGTACTTC